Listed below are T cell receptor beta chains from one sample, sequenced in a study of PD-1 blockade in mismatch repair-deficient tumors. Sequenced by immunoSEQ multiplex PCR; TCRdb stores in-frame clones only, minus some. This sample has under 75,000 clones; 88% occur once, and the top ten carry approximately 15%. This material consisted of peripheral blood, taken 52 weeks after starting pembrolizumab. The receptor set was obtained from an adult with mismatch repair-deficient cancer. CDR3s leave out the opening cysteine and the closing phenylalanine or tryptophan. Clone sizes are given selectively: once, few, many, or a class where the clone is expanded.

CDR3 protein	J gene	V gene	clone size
SVEVQLHTQY	TRBJ2-3	TRBV29-1	.
ASSLGGLDYNEQF	TRBJ2-1	TRBV5-1	.
ASTRQGTEPQH	TRBJ1-5	TRBV6-6	few
ASSYGTGDQPQH	TRBJ1-5	TRBV5-6	.
ASRVADTYEQY	TRBJ2-7	TRBV9	.
ASSRTGRIDGYT	TRBJ1-2	TRBV19	.
ASSEDGRVNTEAF	TRBJ1-1	TRBV6-1	.
ASSQETGQPANTGELF	TRBJ2-2	TRBV4-3	.
ASSLGQGASYEQY	TRBJ2-7	TRBV6-5	.
ASSLGQGANQPQH	TRBJ1-5	TRBV5-1	.
ASSPGQINQPQH	TRBJ1-5	TRBV28	.
ASSLAWGQPQH	TRBJ1-5	TRBV7-8	.
ASMYGASYNQPQH	TRBJ1-5	TRBV6-1	.
ASSLRGTNTGELF	TRBJ2-2	TRBV11-3	once
ASSPRFTEAF	TRBJ1-1	TRBV7-9	few
ASSLTPSGRLTGELF	TRBJ2-2	TRBV7-3	once
ASSLFGDEQF	TRBJ2-1	TRBV7-9	.
AWSVGARTEQY	TRBJ2-7	TRBV30	once
ASSYSSGRGNTIY	TRBJ1-3	TRBV6-5	.
ASSLIGVNTEAF	TRBJ1-1	TRBV5-6	.
ASSLQPNSHVLT	TRBJ2-6	TRBV7-3	once
ASSLGNSYTGELF	TRBJ2-2	TRBV7-9	.
ATGTSGSSTDTQY	TRBJ2-3	TRBV7-6	.
ASTPPRGIGGYT	TRBJ1-2	TRBV2	.
ASRQGVDGANVLT	TRBJ2-6	TRBV6-6	.
AWRRQGGLETQY	TRBJ2-5	TRBV30	.
ASSQRRTSSVGQF	TRBJ2-1	TRBV14	.
ASSLARGSGNTIY	TRBJ1-3	TRBV28	.
ASSLNQEPYTDTQY	TRBJ2-3	TRBV11-2	.
AISELFTTGASTDTQY	TRBJ2-3	TRBV10-3	.
ASSQGGVGDEQY	TRBJ2-7	TRBV4-3	.
ASRPGKGGVDTQY	TRBJ2-3	TRBV7-7	.
ASSARDSSYNEQF	TRBJ2-1	TRBV9	.
ASSTARQGGTEAF	TRBJ1-1	TRBV19	.
AWSVGQGNTEAF	TRBJ1-1	TRBV30	.
ASSLDQGTGANVLT	TRBJ2-6	TRBV5-1	few
ASTESAQGWTEAF	TRBJ1-1	TRBV7-9	.
ASSEALTGANQPQH	TRBJ1-5	TRBV6-1	few
ASSLGLDYGYT	TRBJ1-2	TRBV5-6	.
SVGIRAGTGVYEQY	TRBJ2-7	TRBV29-1	.
ASSEWLGHKGQETQY	TRBJ2-5	TRBV6-1	.
ASSSSSTNEKLF	TRBJ1-4	TRBV7-9	.
ARPPCPRGNTQY	TRBJ2-3	TRBV27	once
ASSIKLGYYGYT	TRBJ1-2	TRBV19	.
ASSGREGADSYEQY	TRBJ2-7	TRBV27	.
ASRETGKETQY	TRBJ2-5	TRBV6-1	.
ASSLDKRRGWGEQY	TRBJ2-7	TRBV7-8	.